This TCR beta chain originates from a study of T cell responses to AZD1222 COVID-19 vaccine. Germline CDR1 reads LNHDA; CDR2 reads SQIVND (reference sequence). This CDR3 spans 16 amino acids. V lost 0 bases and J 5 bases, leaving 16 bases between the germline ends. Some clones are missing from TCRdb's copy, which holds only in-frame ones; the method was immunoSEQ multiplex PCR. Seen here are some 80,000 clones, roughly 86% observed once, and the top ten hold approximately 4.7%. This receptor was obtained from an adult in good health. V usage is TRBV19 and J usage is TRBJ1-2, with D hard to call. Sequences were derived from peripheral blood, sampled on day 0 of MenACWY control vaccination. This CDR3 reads CASSIDRIGYPYGYTF. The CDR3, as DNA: TGTGCCAGTAGTATAGATCGGATAGGGTACCCTTATGGCTACACCTTC.